The present T cell receptor beta chain was sequenced within a study of cytomegalovirus exposure and HLA in healthy donors. The germline V and J ends were trimmed by 0 bases and 3 bases, with 13 bases remaining between them. The CDR3 is made up of 15 amino acids. Germline CDR1 is SGHNT and CDR2 is YYREEE (reference sequence). This clone was seen only a few times. Its antigen is not known. Study-wide findings and caveats: The study put 150 or so TCR beta chains on its list as cytomegalovirus-associated. TCR beta chains associated with HLA were, in a later analysis, more clonally expanded than equally common others.

It was with 60 Vbeta and 13 Jbeta primers that the PCR ran. Here immunoSEQ multiplex PCR was the method, and the copy in TCRdb shows in-frame clones only, minus some. The data contain approximately 140,000 clones, over 80% of them singletons. The sample was PBMCs. The sequence was obtained from a boy younger than 18 in good health and CMV-seronegative. The chain employs TRBV5-4 and TRBJ2-7; D perhaps matches TRBD2 (5 bases). The DNA for the CDR3 is TGTGCCAGCAGCTTGGGAGGGAGTAATATCTACGAGCAGTACTTC. It translates to CASSLGGSNIYEQYF.